This TCR beta chain was captured by sequencing in a study of T cell changes during pregnancy in multiple sclerosis. Only in-frame clones appear in the TCRdb table, and some are missing; sequencing was by immunoSEQ multiplex PCR. The sample records around 43,000 clones, roughly 93% being singletons. The source of this sequence is a female donor with multiple sclerosis, enrolled in a pregnancy study. The input for sequencing was CD4+ T cells from peripheral blood mononuclear cells, taken before pregnancy.

The CDR3 sequence is CASSVAGAGGEETQYF. CDR3 DNA sequence: TGTGCCAGCAGCGTAGCAGGGGCGGGAGGGGAAGAGACCCAGTACTTC. The V and J genes are TRBV9 and TRBJ2-5, with 9 bases fitting TRBD2. The V gene end was trimmed by 0 bases and the J gene end by 3 bases; junction bases not matched to a gene: 6. CDR1 and CDR2 (germline): SGDLS, YYNGEE. This CDR3 comprises 16 residues.